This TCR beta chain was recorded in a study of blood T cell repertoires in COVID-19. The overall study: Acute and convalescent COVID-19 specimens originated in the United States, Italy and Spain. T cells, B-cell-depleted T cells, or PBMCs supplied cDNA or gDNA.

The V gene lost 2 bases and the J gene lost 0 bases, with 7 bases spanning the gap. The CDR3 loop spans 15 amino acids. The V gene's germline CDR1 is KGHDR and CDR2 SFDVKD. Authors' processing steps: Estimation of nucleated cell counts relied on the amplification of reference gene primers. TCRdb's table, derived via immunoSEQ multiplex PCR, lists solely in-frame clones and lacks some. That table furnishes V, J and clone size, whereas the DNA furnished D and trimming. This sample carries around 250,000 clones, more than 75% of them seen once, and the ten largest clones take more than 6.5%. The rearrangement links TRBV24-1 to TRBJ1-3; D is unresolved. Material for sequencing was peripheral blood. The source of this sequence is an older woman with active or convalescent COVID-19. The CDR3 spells CATSDSGPSGNTIYF. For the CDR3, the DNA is TGTGCCACCAGTGATTCAGGTCCCTCTGGAAACACCATATATTTT.